A few counts support the clone carrying this TCR beta chain. Its antigen remains unidentified. This specimen comes from a study of graft-versus-host responses after intestinal transplantation. Study-wide context: Tacrolimus plus steroids were given to all recipients for two to three years, preceded by anti-thymocyte globulin induction. Findings of the study overall: The recipient marrow held GvH clones, and some of them showed up first in ileum or blood.

Sequencing was performed with immunoSEQ multiplex PCR; in TCRdb, only in-frame clones are kept and a portion is missing. Of about 70,000 clones listed, about 94% are singletons. The length of the CDR3 is 15 residues. Between the trimmed V and J ends, which lost 5 bases and 7 bases, there was a span of 17 bases. Germline lookup yields CDR1 MNHNS and CDR2 SASEGT. The TCR was taken from a human donor who received an intestinal transplant. Sequenced material: unstimulated CD8+ T cells sorted from spleen or lymph node cells, taken before intestinal transplant. The V gene is TRBV6-1, the J gene TRBJ2-2, with a possible D match to TRBD1 (7 bases). The CDR3 spells CASSQRTGGDGELFF. In DNA form, the CDR3 reads TGTGCCAGCAGTCAACGGACAGGAGGGGACGGGGAGCTGTTTTTT.